Sequencing of this TCR beta chain was carried out in a study of OX40 agonist ivuxolimab in advanced cancers. Study-level background: At doses from 0.01 to 10 mg/kg, patients were given intravenous ivuxolimab every 2 weeks. Three patients responded partially, comprising one with hepatocellular carcinoma and two with cutaneous melanoma.

Profiled with immunoSEQ multiplex PCR; TCRdb holds only in-frame clones, not every one. The sample carries 30,000 to 45,000 clones, around 73% recorded once. Study conclusions and caveats: At doses 0.1 to 3.0 mg/kg, CD4+ and CD8+ clones expanded.

Germline loops: CDR1 GTSNPN, CDR2 SVGIG (reference sequence). This CDR3 spans 13 amino acids. V lost 7 bases, J lost 0 bases, and 10 bases lay in between. A remark on this clone: Its antigen remains unidentified.

This chain joins TRBV30 and TRBJ1-5; D gene unclear. The sample here was CD4+ or CD8+ T cells sorted from blood, taken in a trial of the OX40 agonist ivuxolimab. This clonotype was sampled from an adult with an advanced solid tumor such as melanoma, head and neck, liver or kidney cancer. The CDR3 spells CAYQRDSNQPQHF. DNA for the CDR3: TGTGCCTACCAGAGAGATAGCAATCAGCCCCAGCATTTT.